The 27 T cell receptor beta chains below all came from one sample that was sequenced in a study of cytomegalovirus exposure and HLA in healthy donors. The PCR had 60 Vbeta and 13 Jbeta primers. TCRdb's table, derived via immunoSEQ multiplex PCR, lists solely in-frame clones and lacks some. Of 74,000 or so clones in the sample, 70% to 85% were seen once. Sequences were obtained from PBMCs. Source of these receptors: a man aged 45-65 years in good health and CMV-seropositive.

This clone was seen only once. The rearrangement uses TRBV7-8 and TRBJ1-3; TRBD1 might be the D (6 bases). Germline V lookup: CDR1 SGHVS, CDR2 FQNEAQ. V lost 7 bases and J lost 0, with 16 bases in between. This CDR3 region has 16 residues. CDR3 amino acids: CASIKTTGSSGNTIYF. Written as DNA, the CDR3 is TGTGCCAGCATAAAAACTACAGGGTCCTCTGGAAACACCATATATTTT.

This sequence joins TRBV7-3 and TRBJ2-7, with 9 positions matching TRBD2. Germline CDR1 is SGHTA and CDR2 is FQGTGA. The trim removed 3 bases at V and 0 bases at J, leaving 3 bases unmatched. The CDR3 loop spans 15 amino acids. CDR3 DNA sequence: TGTGCCAGCAGCTTTCGACTAGCGGACTCCTACGAGCAGTACTTC. Amino acid sequence: CASSFRLADSYEQYF.

In regard to this clone: Other DNA sequences in this specimen translate into the identical CDR3. The chain combines TRBV2 with TRBJ2-2, with 11 positions matching TRBD2. J was trimmed by 1 base and V by 6 bases; bases with no gene match: 1. The CDR3 sequence is 15 residues long. Germline-derived CDR1 and CDR2 are SNHLY and FYNNEI. The CDR3 region has the DNA TGTGCCAGCAGGGGGACTAGCGGGAACACCGGGGAGCTGTTTTTT. Protein sequence: CASRGTSGNTGELFF.

This clone was seen a handful of times. The chain couples TRBV7-9 to TRBJ2-1, with a weak D call TRBD1 (6 bases). Looked up from germline, CDR1 is SEHNR and CDR2 is FQNEAQ (reference sequence). Trimming removed 5 bases at V and 12 bases at J, with 20 bases between. The CDR3 loop spans 14 amino acids. The DNA of the CDR3 is TGTGCCAGCAGCATTTTCGGGACAAGGAAGGGGCAGTTCTTC. Protein product: CASSIFGTRKGQFF.

V usage is TRBV4-1 and J usage is TRBJ2-7; 7 positions agree with TRBD1. Germline loops: CDR1 MGHRA, CDR2 YSYEKL. The CDR3 is 18 residues long. Trimming took 3 bases from V and 1 from J; bases not matched to a gene: 15. The CDR3, as DNA: TGCGCCAGCAGCCAGAGCCGGCTGACAGGGTTTAGGTCCTACGAGCAGTACTTC. This sequence encodes CASSQSRLTGFRSYEQYF.

J is TRBJ1-1 and V is TRBV2, with 7 nucleotides matching TRBD1. This CDR3 is built from 12 residues. In germline, CDR1 is SNHLY, CDR2 FYNNEI. V shed 5 bases, J shed 11 bases, and the junction held 8 bases outside the gene matches. The CDR3: CASSPPDRDAFF. CDR3 in DNA: TGTGCCAGCAGTCCACCAGACAGGGATGCTTTCTTT. The whole variable domain, remainder taken from reference TRBV2 and TRBJ1-1, is EPEVTQTPSHQVTQMGQEVILRCVPISNHLYFYWYRQILGQKVEFLVSFYNNEISEKSEIFDDQFSVERPDGSNFTLKIRSTKLEDSAMYFCASSPPDRDAFFGQGTRLTVV.

Only one count was recorded for this clone. This chain joins TRBV2 and TRBJ2-3, with D possibly TRBD2 on 6 matching bases. The CDR3 loop spans 15 amino acids. The V end was cut by 5 bases, the J end by 2 bases, with 14 bases between. Per germline, CDR1 SNHLY and CDR2 FYNNEI. The CDR3 sequence: CASSPGTVTTDTQYF. The CDR3 nucleotides are TGTGCCAGCAGTCCCGGGACTGTTACCACAGATACGCAGTATTTT.

V usage is TRBV5-8 and J usage is TRBJ1-3, with 7 bases fitting TRBD1. CDR1 and CDR2 (germline): SGHTS, YDEGEE. V dropped 4 bases and J dropped 4; count of bases not matched to a gene: 11. The CDR3 covers 16 residues. The CDR3 DNA is TGTGCCAGCAGCCGCGGCAACAGGGGACTCGGAAACACCATATATTTT. Protein product: CASSRGNRGLGNTIYF.

The chain couples TRBV4-1 to TRBJ2-3; 7 bases align to TRBD2. V shed 3 bases and J 2 bases; nucleotides not matched to a gene: 8. From germline, CDR1 is MGHRA and CDR2 YSYEKL. The CDR3 sequence is 16 residues long. CDR3 DNA sequence: TGCGCCAGCAGCCAGAGAGGGCGGGAGATCACAGATACGCAGTATTTT. It translates to CASSQRGREITDTQYF.

CDR3 loop: CASSYTGTHTYEQYF. The CDR3 nucleotides read TGTGCCAGCAGCTACACCGGGACTCATACCTACGAGCAGTACTTC. The chain combines TRBV5-6 with TRBJ2-7; tentatively, D is TRBD2 (6 bases). Germline assignment: CDR1 SGHDT and CDR2 YYEEEE. The ends were cut back, 3 bases at V and 2 bases at J, with 15 bases in the middle. This CDR3 is built from 15 residues.

Written as DNA, the CDR3 is TGTGCCAGCAGCTCGGGACTAGTCTGGCCTTTCGATGAGCAGTACTTC. The encoded protein is CASSSGLVWPFDEQYF. The V call is TRBV27, the J call TRBJ2-7; 8 positions agree with TRBD2. Germline assignment: CDR1 MNHEY and CDR2 SMNVEV (reference sequence). The CDR3 is made up of 16 amino acids. The junction had 17 bases not matched to a gene; V was cut back by 6 bases and J by 7 bases.

Comments on this clone: A junction boundary mismatches the germline segment, possibly from a read error. The chain recombines TRBV19 with TRBJ1-5; TRBD1 aligns across 9 bases. The CDR3 runs 16 residues. Per germline, CDR1 LNHDA and CDR2 SQIVND (reference sequence). CDR3 in DNA: TGTGTCAGTAGTAGGGGCCGGGACAGGGACTATCAGCCCCAGCATTTT. It translates to CVSSRGRDRDYQPQHF.

There are a few counts of this clone. The chain recombines TRBV5-1 with TRBJ2-5, with D possibly being TRBD2 (7 bases). Germline loops: CDR1 SGHRS, CDR2 YFSETQ. With 4 bases removed from V and 11 bases from J, the gap between germline ends came to 21 bases. CDR3 length: 14 amino acids. Here the CDR3 DNA reads TGCGCCAGCAGCCTAGAGGGGGGGGCTTATGAGCAGTACTTC. Protein: CASSLEGGAYEQYF. The entire variable domain, with the rest obtained from reference TRBV5-1 and TRBJ2-5, is as follows: KAGVTQTPRYLIKTRGQQVTLSCSPISGHRSVSWYQQTPGQGLQFLFEYFSETQRNKGNFPGRFSGRQFSNSRSEMNVSTLELGDSALYLCASSLEGGAYEQYFGPGTRLLVL.

The V gene is TRBV29-1, the J gene TRBJ2-1, with 8 bases fitting TRBD2. CDR1 and CDR2 from the germline V gene are SQVTM and ANQGSEA. The CDR3 is 16 residues long. The V gene end was trimmed by 3 bases and the J gene end by 0 bases; junction bases not matched to a gene: 7. The CDR3 sequence is CSVDLAGGGSYNEQFF. The CDR3 nucleotides read TGCAGCGTTGACCTGGCGGGAGGAGGCTCCTACAATGAGCAGTTCTTC.

The genes are TRBV10-1 and TRBJ2-6; D perhaps matches TRBD2 (5 bases). The V gene lost 0 bases and the J gene lost 0 bases, with 6 bases spanning the gap. Germline V CDR1 and CDR2: WNHNN, SYGVQD (reference sequence). The CDR3 sequence is 16 residues long. The CDR3 DNA is TGCGCCAGCAGTGAGTCGGGGAGCTCTGGGGCCAACGTCCTGACTTTC. The encoded protein is CASSESGSSGANVLTF.

The chain has TRBV23-1 and TRBJ2-2, with 7 bases lining up with TRBD1. TRBV23-1 is recorded as an ORF, its role being uncertain. With 6 bases clipped from V and 2 bases from J, the junction kept 3 bases outside the gene matches. The CDR3 runs 14 residues. CDR3 in amino acids: CASRRDRNTGELFF. Written as DNA, the CDR3 is TGCGCCAGCAGGAGGGACAGAAACACCGGGGAGCTGTTTTTT.

V usage is TRBV4-1 and J usage is TRBJ2-1; 14 nucleotides agree with TRBD2. J lost 6 bases, V lost 1 base, and 8 bases had no gene match. This CDR3 is built from 18 residues. Germline loops: CDR1 MGHRA, CDR2 YSYEKL. The chain's CDR3 is CASSQVGTSGRGFNEQFF. Written as DNA, the CDR3 is TGCGCCAGCAGCCAAGTCGGGACTAGCGGGAGAGGGTTCAATGAGCAGTTCTTC.

This clone was picked up a small number of times. The CDR3 is CASSPRSLAAADTQYF. DNA of the CDR3: TGTGCCAGCAGCCCCCGTAGTTTAGCGGCCGCAGATACGCAGTATTTT. The chain links TRBV7-2 to TRBJ2-3; a weak D match, TRBD2 (6 bases). Germline CDR1 and CDR2: SGHTA and FQGNSA. Between the trimmed V and J ends, which lost 5 bases and 4 bases, there was a span of 19 bases. CDR3 length: 16 amino acids.

This rearrangement joins TRBV5-1 to TRBJ2-2; no clear D. The CDR3 covers 16 residues. Looked up from germline, CDR1 is SGHRS and CDR2 is YFSETQ. Trimming took 4 bases from V and 0 from J, leaving 13 bases between them. CDR3 sequence reads: CASSPESPTNTGELFF. CDR3 DNA sequence: TGCGCCAGCAGCCCCGAAAGCCCGACGAACACCGGGGAGCTGTTTTTT.

This clone was found a few times. The J gene is TRBJ1-5, the V gene TRBV5-8, with a tentative D call TRBD1 (5 bases). This CDR3 has 16 residues. Germline V gene data show CDR1 as SGHTS and CDR2 as YDEGEE. Trimming stripped 0 bases from V and 1 base from J, with 11 bases between. CDR3 nucleotide sequence: TGTGCCAGCAGCTTGGGGGCAGGGTGGAGCAATCAGCCCCAGCATTTT. Translating gives CASSLGAGWSNQPQHF.

This sequence joins TRBV2 and TRBJ2-5, with D possibly matching TRBD2 (5 bases). Germline V lookup: CDR1 SNHLY, CDR2 FYNNEI. The V end lost 3 bases, the J end lost 7 bases, and 12 bases lay between the germline ends. This CDR3 is 13 amino acids long. Written as DNA, the CDR3 is TGTGCCAGCAGTGAGGATCTAGCCGCGACCCAGTACTTC. Residues: CASSEDLAATQYF.

The V and J genes are TRBV5-1 and TRBJ2-1; 9 bases are a match to TRBD2. This CDR3 is 16 amino acids long. Germline V gene data show CDR1 as SGHRS and CDR2 as YFSETQ. The V and J ends lost 1 base and 4 bases, in that order; junction bases with no gene match: 6. The CDR3 loop is CASSLRLAGEYNEQFF. The CDR3 nucleotides read TGCGCCAGCAGCTTGCGGTTAGCGGGAGAGTACAATGAGCAGTTCTTC.

The sample holds a few counts of this clone. The rearrangement uses TRBV10-3 and TRBJ1-1, with 10 bases lining up with TRBD1. The CDR3 covers 15 residues. The germline V gene has CDR1 ENHRY and CDR2 SYGVKD. Trimming removed 3 bases from V and 7 bases from J; junction bases left unmatched: 8. CDR3 nucleotides: TGTGCCATCAGTGACGGGACAGGGGAAAGTAGTGAAGCTTTCTTT. Protein: CAISDGTGESSEAFF.

The V call is TRBV11-3, the J call TRBJ2-1; 12 bases agree with TRBD2. The CDR3 has 14 amino acids. Germline CDR1 reads SGHNT; CDR2 reads YENEEA. V gave up 6 bases and J gave up 9 bases; unmatched junction bases: 6. The CDR3 DNA follows: TGTGCCAGCAGGCCACTAGCGGGAGGTGGTGAGCAGTTCTTC. Its protein product is CASRPLAGGGEQFF.

V and J are TRBV7-2 and TRBJ2-2, with 11 nucleotides matching TRBD2. The CDR3 contains 19 residues. V lost 1 base and J lost 3; bases outside the gene matches: 10. Germline lookup yields CDR1 SGHTA and CDR2 FQGNSA. CDR3 nucleotides: TGTGCCAGCAGCTTAGAAGAGGTGTGGACTAGCGGGTACACCGGGGAGCTGTTTTTT. Its translation: CASSLEEVWTSGYTGELFF.

The rearrangement uses TRBV27 and TRBJ2-7; the match to TRBD1 covers 7 bases. Germline CDR1 and CDR2: MNHEY and SMNVEV (reference sequence). V lost 5 bases to trimming and J lost 4 bases; unmatched junction nucleotides: 11. This CDR3 has 15 amino acids. CDR3 loop: CASSNAKVTGYEQYF. The DNA of the CDR3 is TGTGCCAGCAGTAACGCTAAAGTGACAGGGTACGAGCAGTACTTC.

The chain links TRBV6-1 to TRBJ2-1; D possibly corresponds to TRBD1 (5 bases). The CDR3 sequence is 14 residues long. V lost 4 bases to trimming and J lost 3 bases, with 10 bases between them. The V gene's germline CDR1 is MNHNS and CDR2 SASEGT. The CDR3 reads CASSGQGDYNEQFF. CDR3 DNA sequence: TGTGCCAGCAGTGGCCAGGGTGACTACAATGAGCAGTTCTTC.